This T cell receptor beta chain was documented in a study of shared clonotypes between healthy human individuals (TCRdb year 2020). Describing the broader study: The cohort comprised a couple of women and a few men aged 18 to 49 years. For each donor, CD4 naive and CD4 memory were each given three plates, CD8 naive was given two plates, and CD8 memory was given one plate. To estimate repertoire size and how much clonotypes are shared between individuals, the study performed deep sequencing of blood TCR repertoires from roughly five healthy adults. To increase sequencing depth and limit assay-specific biases, TCR repertoire library preparation and sequencing were carried out by different laboratories using diverse techniques. Per donor, leukapheresis produced somewhere between about 0.9 and 10 billion PBMCs. Broad study findings and their caveats: Naive subsets generally had larger estimated clonotype richness than memory subsets. Because the study included only a small number of donors, the genetic and exposure-history diversity represented was limited. When four donors were compared, the shared fraction of clonotypes was about 5% for naive CD4, 3% to 4% for naive CD8, 2% to 2.5% for memory CD4, and roughly 0.4% for memory CD8. Pairwise subsampling led to the expectation that sequencing depth would affect the degree of clonotype sharing among donors. Even with the large sequencing depth, rarefaction of the sorted-subset datasets indicated that sequencing was incomplete. Higher generation probabilities were observed for clonotypes shared by all four sorted-subset donors than for non-shared clonotypes. Sampling was restricted to blood, and TCR repertoires in tissues likely differ from the TCR repertoires found in blood.

V has 4 bases trimmed and J has 0 bases trimmed; junction bases matching no gene number 3. From a lookup of the germline V gene, CDR1 and CDR2 are SGHRS and YFSETQ. The CDR3 measures 14 amino acids from cysteine to phenylalanine. The sequence is cut down to CDR3 DNA, 42 bases in frame from base 1. In regard to this clone: The specificity of this receptor is unknown. No quality values exist for individual bases; no much larger clone is one base distant.

Using the deep immunoSEQ assay, TCR CDR3 regions were amplified from genomic DNA by multiplex PCR. Genomic DNA extracted from each cell subset was distributed evenly over all wells of several immunoSEQ 96-well plates, and each plate served as one replicate. For sorted subsets, each replicate PCR was loaded with 200 ng genomic DNA, equivalent to roughly 30,000 T cell genomes. Purified libraries were measured with a Qubit 3.0 fluorometer, size-checked on a Bioanalyzer 2100, and measured again with the KAPA Library Quantification kit. Every immunoSEQ 96-well plate was sequenced on a dedicated single-read 150-cycle Illumina NextSeq 550 flow cell. As for the authors' bioinformatics: The immunoSEQ output contained only junctional sequences without quality scores, so filtering could not match that applied to full-length reads. To assign V/J genes and CDR3, sequences were annotated using PyIR, a Python wrapper for IgBLAST v1.9, with IMGT germline references. Reads with weak V/J assignments (E-value above 1e-6), missing CDR3, stop codons, out-of-frame junctions, or ambiguous translated residues were removed. V3J clonotypes were defined as sequences sharing an identical inferred V gene, J gene, and CDR3 amino acid sequence. Percentage overlap between repertoires was calculated by dividing the number of shared unique clonotypes by the size of the smaller repertoire. RTK rarefaction, the Chao1 estimator, and Recon v2.1 estimates of unobserved clonotypes were used to assess repertoire richness. Generation probabilities for all TCRbeta clonotypes obtained by the gDNA method from a handful of donors were computed using OLGA. Not all clones reach the TCRdb copy of this immuneACCESS table, which keeps in-frame sequences only. Checked studies attribute under half of the gap to unresolved V genes and leave the rest unexplained. Clone size and the V and J calls come from that table; the DNA yielded D and trimming. The sample table lists 950,000 to 1,200,000 clones, approximately 75% of them with a count of one. The ten largest clones take up 0.89% of the sample.

Healthy HIV-negative adults with no recently reported acute infections or vaccinations were included as donors. All donors were Caucasian adults living in Nashville, Tennessee, USA. Magnetic negative selection was used to enrich CD4+ T cells, after which naive cells were positively selected on CD45RA and the negative fraction became the memory subset. Blood was collected by leukapheresis, and PBMCs were isolated by Ficoll-Histopaque density gradient centrifugation and then cryopreserved in liquid nitrogen vapor phase. Purity and quantity of every magnetically sorted T cell population were checked by analytical flow cytometry. Genomic DNA was isolated from every sorted fraction and measured by UV absorbance on a Nanodrop 2000c.

The receptor's source is a man aged 18 to 29 in good health. Some clones in this sample may be carry-over from other donors' samples. The rearrangement combines TRBV5-1 with TRBJ2-5, and TRBD1 aligns with 7 junction nucleotides. Material for sequencing was memory CD4+ T cells from PBMCs. Interpreted using the paper, the cell subset or site label stands for: CD45RA-negative fraction. The CDR3 region reads CASSPGQYQETQYF. The DNA reads TGCGCCAGCAGCCCGGGACAGTACCAAGAGACCCAGTACTTC.